This TCR beta chain is from a study of PD-L1 blockade in urothelial cancer. Study-level background: Patients started atezolizumab in about 2014, 1,200 mg intravenously every 3 weeks. Blood gave a median 141,255 T cells. The researchers analyzed blood 3 weeks (second dose) and 6 weeks after treatment start.

Each PCR had synthetic TCR analog templates added to it as a spike-in. TCRdb's table, derived via immunoSEQ multiplex PCR, lists solely in-frame clones and lacks some. This table has tens of thousands of clones, roughly 80% appearing once. Germline V gene lookup returns CDR1 SNHLY and CDR2 FYNNEI. The CDR3 is 11 residues long. Trimming pared 0 bases from V and 10 bases from J, leaving 5 bases between. The clonotype was recovered from a man aged 65-85 years with urothelial cancer. The sequences come from PBMCs, collected around atezolizumab (anti-PD-L1) treatment. The V call is TRBV2, the J call TRBJ2-3; D may be TRBD2 (5 bases). DNA of the CDR3: TGTGCCAGCAGTGAAGCGGGAGCGCAGTATTTT. Its protein is CASSEAGAQYF.